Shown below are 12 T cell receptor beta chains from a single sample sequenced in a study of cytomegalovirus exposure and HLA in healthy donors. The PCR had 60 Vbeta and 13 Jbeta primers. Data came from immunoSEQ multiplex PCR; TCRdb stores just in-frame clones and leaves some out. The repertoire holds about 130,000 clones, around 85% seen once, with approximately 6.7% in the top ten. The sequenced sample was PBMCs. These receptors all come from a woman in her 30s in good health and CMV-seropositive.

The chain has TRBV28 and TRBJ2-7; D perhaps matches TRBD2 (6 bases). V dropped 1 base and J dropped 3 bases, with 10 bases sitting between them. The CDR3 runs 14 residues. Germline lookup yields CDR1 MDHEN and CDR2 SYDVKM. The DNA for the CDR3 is TGTGCCAGCAGTTTATCAGAGGAGGGCTACGAGCAGTACTTC. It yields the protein CASSLSEEGYEQYF.

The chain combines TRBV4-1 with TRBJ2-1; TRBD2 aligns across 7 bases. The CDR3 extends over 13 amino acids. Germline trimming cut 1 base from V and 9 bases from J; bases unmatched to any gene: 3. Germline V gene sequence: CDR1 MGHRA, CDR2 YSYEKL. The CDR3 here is CASSQVTSAEQFF. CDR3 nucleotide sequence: TGCGCCAGCAGCCAAGTTACTAGCGCTGAGCAGTTCTTC.

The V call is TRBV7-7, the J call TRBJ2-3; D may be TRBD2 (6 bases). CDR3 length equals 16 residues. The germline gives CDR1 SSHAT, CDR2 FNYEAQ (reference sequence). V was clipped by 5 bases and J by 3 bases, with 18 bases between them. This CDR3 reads CASSAGFAGGTDTQYF. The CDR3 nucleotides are TGTGCCAGCAGCGCGGGGTTCGCCGGGGGAACAGATACGCAGTATTTT.

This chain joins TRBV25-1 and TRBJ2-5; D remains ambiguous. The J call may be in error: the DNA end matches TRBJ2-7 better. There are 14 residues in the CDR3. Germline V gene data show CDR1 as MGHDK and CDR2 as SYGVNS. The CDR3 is CASSETGPTYEQYF. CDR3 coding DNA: TGTGCCAGCAGTGAAACGGGTCCCACCTACGAGCAGTACTTC.

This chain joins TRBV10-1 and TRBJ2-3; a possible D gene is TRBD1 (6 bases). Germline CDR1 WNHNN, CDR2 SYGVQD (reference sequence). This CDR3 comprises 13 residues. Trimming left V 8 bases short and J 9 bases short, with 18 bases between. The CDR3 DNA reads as TGCGCCAGCTCCCCGGACAGTTTATGGACGCAGTATTTT. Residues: CASSPDSLWTQYF.

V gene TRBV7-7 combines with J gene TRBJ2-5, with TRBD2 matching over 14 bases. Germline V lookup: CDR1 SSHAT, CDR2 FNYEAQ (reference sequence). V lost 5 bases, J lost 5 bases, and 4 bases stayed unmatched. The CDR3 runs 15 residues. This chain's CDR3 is CASSGTSGGFETQYF. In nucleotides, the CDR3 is TGTGCCAGCAGCGGGACTAGCGGGGGTTTCGAGACCCAGTACTTC. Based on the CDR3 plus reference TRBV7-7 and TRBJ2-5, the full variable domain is GAGVSQSPRYKVTKRGQDVTLRCDPISSHATLYWYQQALGQGPEFLTYFNYEAQPDKSGLPSDRFSAERPEGSISTLTIQRTEQRDSAMYRCASSGTSGGFETQYFGPGTRLLVL.

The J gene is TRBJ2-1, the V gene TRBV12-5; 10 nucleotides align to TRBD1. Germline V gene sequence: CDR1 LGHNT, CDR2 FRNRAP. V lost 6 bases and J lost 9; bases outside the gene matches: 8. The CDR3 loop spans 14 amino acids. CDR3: CASGPGTGAGEQFF. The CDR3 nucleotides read TGTGCTAGTGGCCCCGGGACAGGGGCGGGTGAGCAGTTCTTC. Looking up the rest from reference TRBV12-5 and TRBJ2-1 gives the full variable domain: DARVTQTPRHKVTEMGQEVTMRCQPILGHNTVFWYRQTMMQGLELLAYFRNRAPLDDSGMPKDRFSAEMPDATLATLKIQPSEPRDSAVYFCASGPGTGAGEQFFGPGTRLTVL.

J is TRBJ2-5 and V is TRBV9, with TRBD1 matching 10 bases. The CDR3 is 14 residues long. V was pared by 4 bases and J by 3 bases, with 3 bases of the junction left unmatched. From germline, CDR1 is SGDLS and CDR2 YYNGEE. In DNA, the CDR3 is TGTGCCAGCAGCTTCGGGACAGGGGAAGAGACCCAGTACTTC. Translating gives CASSFGTGEETQYF.

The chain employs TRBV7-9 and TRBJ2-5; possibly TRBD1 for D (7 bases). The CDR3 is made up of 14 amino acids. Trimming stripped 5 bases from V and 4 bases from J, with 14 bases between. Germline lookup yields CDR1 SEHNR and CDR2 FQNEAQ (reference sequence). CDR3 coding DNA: TGTGCCAGCAGCCCTTACAGGGGAGGAGAGACCCAGTACTTC. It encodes CASSPYRGGETQYF.

This CDR3 reads CASRRNNEQFF. The CDR3 DNA follows: TGTGCCAGTAGGCGGAACAATGAGCAGTTCTTC. The V and J genes are TRBV19 and TRBJ2-1; D is unresolved. The ends were cut back, 6 bases at V and 5 bases at J, with 5 bases in the middle. Germline V gives CDR1 LNHDA, CDR2 SQIVND (reference sequence). The CDR3 covers 11 residues.

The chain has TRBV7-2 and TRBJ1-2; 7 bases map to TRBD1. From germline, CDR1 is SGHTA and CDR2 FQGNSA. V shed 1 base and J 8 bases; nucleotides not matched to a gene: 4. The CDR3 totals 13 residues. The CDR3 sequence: CASSLVGGSGYTF. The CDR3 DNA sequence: TGTGCCAGCAGCTTAGTAGGGGGCAGCGGCTACACCTTC.

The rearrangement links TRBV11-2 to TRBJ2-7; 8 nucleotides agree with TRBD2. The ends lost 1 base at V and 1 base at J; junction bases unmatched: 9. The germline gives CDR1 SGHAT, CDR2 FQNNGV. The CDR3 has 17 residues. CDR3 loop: CASSLAAGGRFSYEQYF. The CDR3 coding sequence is TGTGCCAGCAGCTTAGCTGCGGGCGGGAGGTTTTCCTACGAGCAGTACTTC.